Listed below are T cell receptor beta chains from one sample, sequenced in a study of blood T cell repertoires in COVID-19. Data came from immunoSEQ multiplex PCR; TCRdb stores just in-frame clones and leaves some out. The sample carries hundreds of thousands of clones, roughly nine tenths recorded once. The material sequenced was PBMCs or T cells enriched from blood (not recorded which). The source of these receptors is a man aged 30 to 39 who had recovered from COVID-19. CDR3s include the opening cysteine and the closing phenylalanine or tryptophan. D genes are given only for firm matches. Size is stated for part of the rows, as once, few or many counts, or as a class when the clone is expanded.

d_call: NA; j_call: TRBJ1-1; v_call: TRBV29-1; clone_size: NA; cdr3_aa: CSVVNRQNTEAFF; cdr3_nt: TGCAGCGTTGTCAACAGGCAGAACACTGAAGCTTTCTTT
d_call: TRBD1; j_call: TRBJ1-1; v_call: TRBV18; clone_size: NA; cdr3_aa: CASSPPQRDRNTEAFF; cdr3_nt: TGTGCCAGCTCACCACCGCAAAGGGACAGAAACACTGAAGCTTTCTTT
d_call: NA; j_call: TRBJ1-1; v_call: TRBV13; clone_size: once; cdr3_aa: CASSVGGNTEAFF; cdr3_nt: TGTGCCAGCAGCGTCGGGGGGAACACTGAAGCTTTCTTT
d_call: TRBD2; j_call: TRBJ2-1; v_call: TRBV5-1; clone_size: NA; cdr3_aa: CASSFSGSSGNEQFF; cdr3_nt: TGCGCCAGCAGCTTTAGCGGGAGTTCGGGCAATGAGCAGTTCTTC
d_call: NA; j_call: TRBJ1-3; v_call: TRBV28; clone_size: NA; cdr3_aa: CASSPGGRSGNTIYF; cdr3_nt: TGTGCCAGCAGTCCTGGGGGCCGATCTGGAAACACCATATATTTT
d_call: NA; j_call: TRBJ2-2; v_call: TRBV4-1; clone_size: NA; cdr3_aa: CASSLQRNTGELFF; cdr3_nt: TGCGCCAGCAGCTTACAAAGGAACACCGGGGAGCTGTTTTTT
d_call: NA; j_call: TRBJ1-5; v_call: TRBV19; clone_size: NA; cdr3_aa: CASSWDNYQPQHF; cdr3_nt: TGTGCCAGTAGTTGGGACAACTATCAGCCCCAGCATTTT
d_call: NA; j_call: TRBJ2-7; v_call: TRBV28; clone_size: NA; cdr3_aa: CASSLEGREQYF; cdr3_nt: TGTGCCAGCAGTTTAGAGGGTCGCGAGCAGTACTTC
d_call: NA; j_call: TRBJ1-1; v_call: TRBV5-1; clone_size: NA; cdr3_aa: CASTQSGFTAEAFF; cdr3_nt: TGCGCCAGCACACAATCAGGGTTTACGGCTGAAGCTTTCTTT
d_call: NA; j_call: TRBJ1-2; v_call: TRBV5-6; clone_size: NA; cdr3_aa: CASTVGEGYTF; cdr3_nt: TGTGCCAGCACCGTTGGAGAGGGCTACACCTTC
d_call: NA; j_call: TRBJ1-1; v_call: TRBV28; clone_size: NA; cdr3_aa: CASSPVNTEAFF; cdr3_nt: TGTGCCAGCAGCCCGGTGAACACTGAAGCTTTCTTT
d_call: NA; j_call: TRBJ2-7; v_call: TRBV5-4; clone_size: NA; cdr3_aa: CASSLGQDSYEQYF; cdr3_nt: TGTGCCAGCAGCTTGGGACAGGACTCCTACGAGCAGTACTTC
d_call: TRBD1; j_call: TRBJ1-6; v_call: TRBV27; clone_size: NA; cdr3_aa: CASRTGGAYNSPLHF; cdr3_nt: TGTGCCAGCAGGACAGGGGGTGCCTATAATTCACCCCTCCACTTT
d_call: TRBD1; j_call: TRBJ1-3; v_call: TRBV7-9; clone_size: NA; cdr3_aa: CASSWTGNSGNTIYF; cdr3_nt: TGTGCCAGCAGCTGGACAGGGAACTCTGGAAACACCATATATTTT
d_call: TRBD2; j_call: TRBJ2-1; v_call: TRBV19; clone_size: NA; cdr3_aa: CASSTGGDYNEQFF; cdr3_nt: TGTGCCAGTAGTACTGGGGGGGACTACAATGAGCAGTTCTTC
d_call: NA; j_call: TRBJ1-5; v_call: TRBV19; clone_size: NA; cdr3_aa: CASSMQGPQPQHF; cdr3_nt: TGTGCCAGTAGTATGCAGGGCCCTCAGCCCCAGCATTTT
d_call: NA; j_call: TRBJ2-7; v_call: TRBV5-6; clone_size: once; cdr3_aa: CASSLLGHPYEQYF; cdr3_nt: TGTGCCAGCAGCCTATTGGGACACCCCTACGAGCAGTACTTC
d_call: TRBD1; j_call: TRBJ1-5; v_call: TRBV19; clone_size: NA; cdr3_aa: CASSMTGPNQPQHF; cdr3_nt: TGTGCCAGTAGTATGACAGGGCCTAATCAGCCCCAGCATTTT
d_call: NA; j_call: TRBJ2-1; v_call: TRBV4-1; clone_size: NA; cdr3_aa: CASSQGAAYNEQFF; cdr3_nt: TGCGCCAGCAGCCAAGGAGCTGCTTACAATGAGCAGTTCTTC
d_call: TRBD1; j_call: TRBJ1-1; v_call: TRBV5-1; clone_size: NA; cdr3_aa: CASSLGTEGTEAFF; cdr3_nt: TGCGCCAGCAGCCTCGGGACAGAGGGGACTGAAGCTTTCTTT
d_call: NA; j_call: TRBJ2-3; v_call: TRBV6-5; clone_size: NA; cdr3_aa: CASSYSWRSTDTQYF; cdr3_nt: TGTGCCAGCAGTTACTCTTGGAGAAGCACAGATACGCAGTATTTT
d_call: NA; j_call: TRBJ1-1; v_call: TRBV6-1; clone_size: NA; cdr3_aa: CASSEVFRNTEAFF; cdr3_nt: TGTGCCAGCAGTGAAGTATTTCGGAACACTGAAGCTTTCTTT
d_call: NA; j_call: TRBJ2-6; v_call: TRBV7-5; clone_size: NA; cdr3_aa: CVRSARQYSGANVLTF; cdr3_nt: TGTGTCAGAAGCGCCCGACAGTACTCTGGGGCCAACGTCCTGACTTTC